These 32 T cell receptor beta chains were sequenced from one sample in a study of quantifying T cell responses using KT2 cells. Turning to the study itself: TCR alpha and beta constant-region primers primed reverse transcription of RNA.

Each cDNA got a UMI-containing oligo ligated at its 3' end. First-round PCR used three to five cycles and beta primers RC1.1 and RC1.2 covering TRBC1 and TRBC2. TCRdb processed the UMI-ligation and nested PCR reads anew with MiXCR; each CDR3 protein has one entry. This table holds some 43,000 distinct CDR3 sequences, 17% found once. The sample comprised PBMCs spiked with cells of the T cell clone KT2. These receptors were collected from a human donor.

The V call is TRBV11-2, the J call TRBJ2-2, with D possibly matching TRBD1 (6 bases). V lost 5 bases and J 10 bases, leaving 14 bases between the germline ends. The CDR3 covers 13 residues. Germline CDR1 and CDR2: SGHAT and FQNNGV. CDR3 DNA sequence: TGTGCCAGCAGCCTCCGACAGGACGAGGAGCTGTTTTTT. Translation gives CASSLRQDEELFF.

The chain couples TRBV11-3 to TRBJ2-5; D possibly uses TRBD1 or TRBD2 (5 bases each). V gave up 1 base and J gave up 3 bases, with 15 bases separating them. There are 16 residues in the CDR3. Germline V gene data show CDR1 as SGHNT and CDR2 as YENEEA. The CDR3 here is CASSLGDGTAKETQYF. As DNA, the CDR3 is TGTGCCAGCAGCTTAGGCGACGGGACGGCAAAAGAGACCCAGTACTTC.

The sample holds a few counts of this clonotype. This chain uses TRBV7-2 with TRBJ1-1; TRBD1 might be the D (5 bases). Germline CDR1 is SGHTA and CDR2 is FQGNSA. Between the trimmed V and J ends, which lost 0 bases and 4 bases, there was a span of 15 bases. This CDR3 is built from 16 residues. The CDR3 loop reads CASSLAIGGVGTEAFF. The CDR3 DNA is TGTGCCAGCAGCTTAGCGATCGGGGGAGTGGGCACTGAAGCTTTCTTT. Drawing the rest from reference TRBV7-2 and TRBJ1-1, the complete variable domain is GAGVSQSPSNKVTEKGKDVELRCDPISGHTALYWYRQSLGQGLEFLIYFQGNSAPDKSGLPSDRFSAERTGGSVSTLTIQRTQQEDSAVYLCASSLAIGGVGTEAFFGQGTRLTVV.

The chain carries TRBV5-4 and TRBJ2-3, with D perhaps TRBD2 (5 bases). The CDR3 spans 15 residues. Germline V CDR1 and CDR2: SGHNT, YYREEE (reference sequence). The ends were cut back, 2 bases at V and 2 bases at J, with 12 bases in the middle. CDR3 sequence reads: CASSFERIDTDTQYF. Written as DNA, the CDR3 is TGTGCCAGCAGCTTTGAGCGGATAGACACAGATACGCAGTATTTT.

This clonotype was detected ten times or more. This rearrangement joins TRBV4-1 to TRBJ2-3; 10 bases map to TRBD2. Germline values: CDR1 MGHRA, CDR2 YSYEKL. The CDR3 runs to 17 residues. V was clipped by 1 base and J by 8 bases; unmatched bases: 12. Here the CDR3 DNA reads TGCGCCAGCAGCCAAGGAGCGGGGGGGCAGCTCGTAGTTACGCAGTATTTT. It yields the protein CASSQGAGGQLVVTQYF.

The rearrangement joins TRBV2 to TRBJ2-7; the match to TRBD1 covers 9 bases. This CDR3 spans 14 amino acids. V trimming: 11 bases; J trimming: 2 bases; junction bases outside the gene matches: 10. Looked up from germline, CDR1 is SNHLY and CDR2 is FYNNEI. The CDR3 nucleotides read TGTGCCGGAGGACGGGGACAGGGTCCCTACGAGCAGTACTTC. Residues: CAGGRGQGPYEQYF.

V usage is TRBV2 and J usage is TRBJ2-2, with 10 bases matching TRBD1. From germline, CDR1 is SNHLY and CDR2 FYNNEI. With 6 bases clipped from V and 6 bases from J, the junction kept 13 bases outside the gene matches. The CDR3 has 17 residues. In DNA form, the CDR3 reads TGTGCCAGCAGCGGGGGTCGGACAGGGGGACGGGCCGGGGAGCTGTTTTTT. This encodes CASSGGRTGGRAGELFF.

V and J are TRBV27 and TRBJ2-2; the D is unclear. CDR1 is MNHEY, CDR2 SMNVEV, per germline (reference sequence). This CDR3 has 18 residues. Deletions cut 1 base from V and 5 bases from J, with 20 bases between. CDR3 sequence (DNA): TGTGCCAGCAGTTTATTCGTTGGCGAGTTCCCGGGTACCGGGGAGCTGTTTTTT. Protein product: CASSLFVGEFPGTGELFF.

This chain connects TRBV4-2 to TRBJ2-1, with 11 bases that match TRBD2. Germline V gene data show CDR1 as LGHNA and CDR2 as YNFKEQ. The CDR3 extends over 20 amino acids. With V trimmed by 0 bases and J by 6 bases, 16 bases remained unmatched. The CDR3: CASSQESLAGGTNPINEQFF. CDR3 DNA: TGTGCCAGCAGCCAAGAATCGCTAGCGGGGGGAACGAACCCTATCAATGAGCAGTTCTTC.

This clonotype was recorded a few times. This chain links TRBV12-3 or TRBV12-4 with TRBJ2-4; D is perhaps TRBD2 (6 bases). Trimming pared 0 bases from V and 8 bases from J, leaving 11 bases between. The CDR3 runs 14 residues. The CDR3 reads CASSLAGEVDIQYF. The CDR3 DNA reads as TGTGCCAGCAGTTTAGCTGGGGAGGTGGACATTCAGTACTTC.

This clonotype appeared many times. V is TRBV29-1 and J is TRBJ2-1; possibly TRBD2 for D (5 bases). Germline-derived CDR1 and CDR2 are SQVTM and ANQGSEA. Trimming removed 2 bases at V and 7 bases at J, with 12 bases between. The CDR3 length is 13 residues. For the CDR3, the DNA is TGCAGCGTTGAACCGGGCGGAGGAAATGAGCAGTTCTTC. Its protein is CSVEPGGGNEQFF.

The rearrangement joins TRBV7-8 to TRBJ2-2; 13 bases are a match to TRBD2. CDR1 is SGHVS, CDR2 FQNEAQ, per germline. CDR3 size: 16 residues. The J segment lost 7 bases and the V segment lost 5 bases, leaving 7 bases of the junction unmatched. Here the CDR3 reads CASSHTSGRENGELFF. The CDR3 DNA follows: TGTGCCAGCAGCCATACTAGCGGGAGGGAGAACGGGGAGCTGTTTTTT.

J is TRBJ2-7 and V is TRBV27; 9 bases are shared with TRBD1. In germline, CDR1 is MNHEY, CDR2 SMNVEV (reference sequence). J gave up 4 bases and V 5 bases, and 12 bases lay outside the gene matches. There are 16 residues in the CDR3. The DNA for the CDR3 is TGTGCCAGCAGTCTTACCCTGACAGGGGGATTATACGAGCAGTACTTC. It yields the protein CASSLTLTGGLYEQYF.

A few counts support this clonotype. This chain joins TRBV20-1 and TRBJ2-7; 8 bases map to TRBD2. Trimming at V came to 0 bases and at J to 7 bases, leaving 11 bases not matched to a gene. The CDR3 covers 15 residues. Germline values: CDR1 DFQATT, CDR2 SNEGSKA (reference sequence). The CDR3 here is CSARERAGVKGEQYF. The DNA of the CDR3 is TGCAGTGCTAGAGAACGAGCGGGGGTGAAAGGTGAGCAGTACTTC.

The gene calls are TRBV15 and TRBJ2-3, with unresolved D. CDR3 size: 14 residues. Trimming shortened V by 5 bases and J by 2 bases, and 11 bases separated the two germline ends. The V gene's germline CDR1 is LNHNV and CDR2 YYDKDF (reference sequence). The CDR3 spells CATSRRGPTDTQYF. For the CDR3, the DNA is TGTGCCACCAGCCGAAGAGGCCCCACAGATACGCAGTATTTT.

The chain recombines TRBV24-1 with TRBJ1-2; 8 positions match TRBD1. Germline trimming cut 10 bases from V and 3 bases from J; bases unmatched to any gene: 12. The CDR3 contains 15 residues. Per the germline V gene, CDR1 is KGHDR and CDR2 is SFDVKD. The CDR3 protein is CATSTGTGNYYGYTF. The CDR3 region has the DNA TGTGCCACGAGCACCGGGACAGGCAACTACTATGGCTACACCTTC.

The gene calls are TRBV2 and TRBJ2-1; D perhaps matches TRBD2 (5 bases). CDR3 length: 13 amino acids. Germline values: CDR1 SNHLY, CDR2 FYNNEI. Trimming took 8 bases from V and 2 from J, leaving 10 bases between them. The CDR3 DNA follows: TGTGCCAGCCAGAAGGGAGCCTACAATGAGCAGTTCTTC. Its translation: CASQKGAYNEQFF.

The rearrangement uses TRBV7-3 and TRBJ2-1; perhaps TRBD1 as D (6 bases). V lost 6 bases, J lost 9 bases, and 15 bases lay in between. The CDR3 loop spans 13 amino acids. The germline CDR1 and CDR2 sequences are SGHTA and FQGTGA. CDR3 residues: CASSKDRRREQFF. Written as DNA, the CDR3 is TGTGCCAGCAGTAAAGACAGGAGACGTGAGCAGTTCTTC.

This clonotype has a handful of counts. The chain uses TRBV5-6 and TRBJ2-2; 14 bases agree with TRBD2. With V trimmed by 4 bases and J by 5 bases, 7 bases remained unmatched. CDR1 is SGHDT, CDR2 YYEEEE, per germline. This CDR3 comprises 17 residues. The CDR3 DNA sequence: TGTGCCAGCAGCGCCCGGACTAGCGGGAGGAGTACCGGGGAGCTGTTTTTT. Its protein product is CASSARTSGRSTGELFF.

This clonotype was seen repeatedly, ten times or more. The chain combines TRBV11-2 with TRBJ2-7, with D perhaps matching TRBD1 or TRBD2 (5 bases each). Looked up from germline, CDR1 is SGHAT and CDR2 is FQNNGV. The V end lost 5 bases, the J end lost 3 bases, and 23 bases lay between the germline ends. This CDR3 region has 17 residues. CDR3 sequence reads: CASSKEGSGRRLYEQYF. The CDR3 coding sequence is TGTGCCAGCAGCAAAGAGGGGTCGGGGCGTCGCCTCTACGAGCAGTACTTC.

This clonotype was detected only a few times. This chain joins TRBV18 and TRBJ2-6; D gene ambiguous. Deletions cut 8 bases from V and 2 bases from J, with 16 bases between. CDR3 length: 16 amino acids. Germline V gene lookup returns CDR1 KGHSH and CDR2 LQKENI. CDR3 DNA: TGTGCCAGCATAGTCGGAACTCGAGCTGGGGCCAACGTCCTGACTTTC. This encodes CASIVGTRAGANVLTF.

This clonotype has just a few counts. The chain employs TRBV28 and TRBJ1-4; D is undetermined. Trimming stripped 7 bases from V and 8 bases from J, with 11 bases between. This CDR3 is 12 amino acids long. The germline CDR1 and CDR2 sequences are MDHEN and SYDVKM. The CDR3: CASNVGEEKLFF. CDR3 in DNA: TGTGCCAGCAACGTTGGTGAGGAAAAACTGTTTTTT.

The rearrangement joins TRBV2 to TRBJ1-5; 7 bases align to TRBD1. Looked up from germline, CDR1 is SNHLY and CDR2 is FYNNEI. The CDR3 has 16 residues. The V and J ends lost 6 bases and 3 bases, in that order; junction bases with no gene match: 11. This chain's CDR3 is CASSRGDRFPNQPQHF. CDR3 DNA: TGTGCCAGCAGCCGGGGGGACAGATTTCCCAATCAGCCCCAGCATTTT. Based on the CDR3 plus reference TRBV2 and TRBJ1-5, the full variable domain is EPEVTQTPSHQVTQMGQEVILRCVPISNHLYFYWYRQILGQKVEFLVSFYNNEISEKSEIFDDQFSVERPDGSNFTLKIRSTKLEDSAMYFCASSRGDRFPNQPQHFGDGTRLSIL.

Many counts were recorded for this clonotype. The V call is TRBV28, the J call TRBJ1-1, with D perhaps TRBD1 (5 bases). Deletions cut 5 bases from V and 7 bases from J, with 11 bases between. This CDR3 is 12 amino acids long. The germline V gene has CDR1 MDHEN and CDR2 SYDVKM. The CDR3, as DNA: TGTGCCAGCAGTGGCGGGGGTAATGAAGCTTTCTTT. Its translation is CASSGGGNEAFF.

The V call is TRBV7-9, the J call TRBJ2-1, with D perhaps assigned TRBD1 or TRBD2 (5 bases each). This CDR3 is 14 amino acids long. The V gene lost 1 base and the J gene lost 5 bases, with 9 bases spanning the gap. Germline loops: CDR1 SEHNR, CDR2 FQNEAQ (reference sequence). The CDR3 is CASSLVGGNNEQFF. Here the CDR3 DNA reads TGTGCCAGCAGCTTAGTTGGGGGAAACAATGAGCAGTTCTTC.

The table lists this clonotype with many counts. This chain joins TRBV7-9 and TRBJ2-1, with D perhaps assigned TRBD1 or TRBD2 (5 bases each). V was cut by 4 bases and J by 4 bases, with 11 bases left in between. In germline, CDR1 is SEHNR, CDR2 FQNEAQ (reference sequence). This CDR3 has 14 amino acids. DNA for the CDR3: TGTGCCAGCAGCTCCGGTTGGGGGTACAATGAGCAGTTCTTC. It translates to CASSSGWGYNEQFF.

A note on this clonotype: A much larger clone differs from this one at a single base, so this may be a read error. This chain's CDR3 is CASSLVGTGGMAFF. The DNA for the CDR3 is TGTGCCAGCAGTTTAGTCGGGACAGGGGGCATGGCTTTCTTT. The chain employs TRBV12-3 or TRBV12-4 and TRBJ1-1, with 12 bases that match TRBD1. The junction had 5 bases not matched to a gene; V was cut back by 1 base and J by 11 bases. The CDR3 has 14 residues.

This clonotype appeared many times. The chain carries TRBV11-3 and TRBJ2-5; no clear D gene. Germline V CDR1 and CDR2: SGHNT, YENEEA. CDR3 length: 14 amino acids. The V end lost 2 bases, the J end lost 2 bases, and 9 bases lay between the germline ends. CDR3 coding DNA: TGTGCCAGCAGCTTAATAGGCGTACAAGAGACCCAGTACTTC. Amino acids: CASSLIGVQETQYF.

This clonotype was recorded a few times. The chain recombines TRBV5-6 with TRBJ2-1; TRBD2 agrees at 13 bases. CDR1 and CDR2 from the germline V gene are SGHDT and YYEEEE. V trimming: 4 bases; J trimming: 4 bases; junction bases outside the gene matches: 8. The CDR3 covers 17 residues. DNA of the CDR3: TGTGCCAGCAGCATCCCGGGACTAGCGGGGAAGTACAATGAGCAGTTCTTC. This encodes CASSIPGLAGKYNEQFF.

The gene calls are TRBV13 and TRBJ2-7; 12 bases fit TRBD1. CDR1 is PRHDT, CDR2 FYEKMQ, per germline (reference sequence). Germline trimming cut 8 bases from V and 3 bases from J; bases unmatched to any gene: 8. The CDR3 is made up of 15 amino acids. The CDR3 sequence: CASSWGTGGIYEQYF. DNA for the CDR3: TGTGCCAGCTCGTGGGGGACAGGGGGCATCTACGAGCAGTACTTC.

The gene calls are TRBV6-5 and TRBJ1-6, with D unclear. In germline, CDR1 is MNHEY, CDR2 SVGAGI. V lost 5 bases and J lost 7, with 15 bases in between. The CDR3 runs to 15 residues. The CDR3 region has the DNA TGTGCCAGCAGTCCCCCGAGGGCGGCCAATTCACCCCTCCACTTT. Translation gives CASSPPRAANSPLHF.

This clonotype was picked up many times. CDR3 DNA sequence: TGTGCCAGCAGAACCGGACTAGCGGGATTCTGGGCCCAGTACTTC. Translated: CASRTGLAGFWAQYF. The V and J genes are TRBV12-1 and TRBJ2-5; TRBD2, the table's D call, lacks a check against the DNA. TRBV12-1 is noted as a pseudogene. The CDR3 extends over 15 amino acids.